This T cell receptor (beta chain) was profiled in a study of blood T cell repertoires in COVID-19. At the level of the study: Some COVID-19 samples were acute and others convalescent; all came from the United States, Italy and Spain. From T cells, B-cell-depleted T cells, or PBMCs came the material, which was cDNA or gDNA.

Per the study methods: Amplification of reference gene primers was used by the study to estimate nucleated cell counts. Measured with immunoSEQ multiplex PCR; TCRdb has only the in-frame clones, and not every one. Clone size and V and J calls were adopted from that table, with D and trimming inferred from the DNA. The sample shows 150,000 or so clones, roughly 86% of them seen only once. The Seattle patients, enrolled during active infection, were followed longitudinally. The CDR3 is 14 residues long. V was clipped by 6 bases and J by 3 bases, with 11 bases between them. The germline V gene has CDR1 LNHDA and CDR2 SQIVND (reference sequence).

The sequencing sample was made of peripheral blood. This receptor was identified in a woman in her 70s with COVID-19, enrolled during active disease. The chain carries TRBV19 and TRBJ2-2, with D tentatively TRBD1 (6 bases). The CDR3 DNA reads as TGTGCCAGTAGGACAGGACAAGACACCGGGGAGCTGTTTTTT. Protein sequence: CASRTGQDTGELFF.